This TCR beta chain came from a study of cytomegalovirus exposure and HLA in healthy donors. Points from the study as a whole: Earlier findings revealed that most TCR beta V segments proved productive either about 90% or about 30% of the time.

For this clone: The antigen is unknown.

Primers for the PCR totalled 60 Vbeta and 13 Jbeta. Some clones are missing from TCRdb's copy, which holds only in-frame ones; the method was immunoSEQ multiplex PCR. The table lists roughly 200,000 clones, more than 75% of them singletons. The CDR3 totals 17 residues. The germline CDR1 and CDR2 sequences are SGHRS and YFSETQ. Losses at the gene ends were 0 bases for V and 1 base for J; bases not matched to a gene: 10. Sequences were obtained from PBMCs. The rearrangement joins TRBV5-1 to TRBJ2-7, with 7 bases lining up with TRBD1. The sequence was obtained from a man aged 25-45 years in good health and CMV-seronegative. The CDR3: CASSLASGGSVSYEQYF. In DNA form, the CDR3 reads TGCGCCAGCAGCTTGGCTTCAGGGGGATCGGTTTCCTACGAGCAGTACTTC.